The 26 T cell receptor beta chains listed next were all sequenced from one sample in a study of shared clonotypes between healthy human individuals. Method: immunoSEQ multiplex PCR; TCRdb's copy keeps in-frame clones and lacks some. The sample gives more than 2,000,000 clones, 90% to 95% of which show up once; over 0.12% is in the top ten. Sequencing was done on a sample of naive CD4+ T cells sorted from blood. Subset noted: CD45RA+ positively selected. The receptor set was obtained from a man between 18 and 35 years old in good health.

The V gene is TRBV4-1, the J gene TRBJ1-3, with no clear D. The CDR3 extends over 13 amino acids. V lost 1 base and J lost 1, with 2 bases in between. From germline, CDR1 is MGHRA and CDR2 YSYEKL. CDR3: CASSQVSGNTIYF. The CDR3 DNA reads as TGCGCCAGCAGCCAAGTGTCTGGAAACACCATATATTTT.

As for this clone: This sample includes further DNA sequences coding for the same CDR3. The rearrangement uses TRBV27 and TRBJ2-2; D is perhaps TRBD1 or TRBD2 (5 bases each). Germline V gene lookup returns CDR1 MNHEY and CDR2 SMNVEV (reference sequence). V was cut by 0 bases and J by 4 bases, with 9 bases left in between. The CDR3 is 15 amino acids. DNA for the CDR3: TGTGCCAGCAGTTTATCCAGGGCGGGCACCGGGGAGCTGTTTTTT. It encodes CASSLSRAGTGELFF.

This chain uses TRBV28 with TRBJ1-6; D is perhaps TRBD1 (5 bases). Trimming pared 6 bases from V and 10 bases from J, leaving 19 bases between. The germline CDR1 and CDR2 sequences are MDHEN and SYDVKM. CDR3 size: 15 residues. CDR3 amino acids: CASSPPGGVRSPLHF. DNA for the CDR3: TGTGCCAGCAGCCCCCCCGGGGGAGTTCGATCACCCCTCCACTTT.

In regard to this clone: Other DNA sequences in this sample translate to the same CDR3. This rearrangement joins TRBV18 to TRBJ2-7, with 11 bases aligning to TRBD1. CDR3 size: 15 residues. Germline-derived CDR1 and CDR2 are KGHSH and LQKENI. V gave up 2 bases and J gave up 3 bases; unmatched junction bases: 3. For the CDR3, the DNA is TGTGCCAGCTCACCAGGGACAGGGGGGATCTACGAGCAGTACTTC. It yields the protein CASSPGTGGIYEQYF.

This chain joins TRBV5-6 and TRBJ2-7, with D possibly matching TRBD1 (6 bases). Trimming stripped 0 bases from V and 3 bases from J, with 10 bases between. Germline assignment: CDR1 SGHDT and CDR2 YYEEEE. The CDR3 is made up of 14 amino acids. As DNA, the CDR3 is TGTGCCAGCAGCTTGGTACAGGGCGGCTACGAGCAGTACTTC. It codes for CASSLVQGGYEQYF.

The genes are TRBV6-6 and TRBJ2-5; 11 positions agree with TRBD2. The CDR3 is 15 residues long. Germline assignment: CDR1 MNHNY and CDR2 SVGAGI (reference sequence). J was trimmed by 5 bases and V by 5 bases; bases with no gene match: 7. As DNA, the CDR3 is TGTGCCAGCAGTGGGGGGACTAGCGGTAGGGAGACCCAGTACTTC. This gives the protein CASSGGTSGRETQYF.

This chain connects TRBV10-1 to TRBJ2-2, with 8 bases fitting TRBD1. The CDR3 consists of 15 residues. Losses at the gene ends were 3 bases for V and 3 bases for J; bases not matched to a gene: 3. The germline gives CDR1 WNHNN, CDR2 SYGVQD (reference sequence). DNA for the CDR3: TGCGCCAGCAGTGAAGACAGGGGATACACCGGGGAGCTGTTTTTT. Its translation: CASSEDRGYTGELFF.

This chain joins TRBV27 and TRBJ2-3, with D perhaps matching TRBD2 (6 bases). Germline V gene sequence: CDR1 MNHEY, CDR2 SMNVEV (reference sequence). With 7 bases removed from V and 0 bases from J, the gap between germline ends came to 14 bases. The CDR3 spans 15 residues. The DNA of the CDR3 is TGTGCCAGCACCCCGTGGGGGGAGAGCACAGATACGCAGTATTTT. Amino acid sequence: CASTPWGESTDTQYF.

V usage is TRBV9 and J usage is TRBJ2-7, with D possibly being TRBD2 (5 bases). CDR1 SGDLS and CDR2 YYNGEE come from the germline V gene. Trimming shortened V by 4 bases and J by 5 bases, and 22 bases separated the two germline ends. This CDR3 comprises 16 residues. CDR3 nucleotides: TGTGCCAGCAGCCTGGACCATGGACTCCTCCGCAACGAGCAGTACTTC. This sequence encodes CASSLDHGLLRNEQYF.

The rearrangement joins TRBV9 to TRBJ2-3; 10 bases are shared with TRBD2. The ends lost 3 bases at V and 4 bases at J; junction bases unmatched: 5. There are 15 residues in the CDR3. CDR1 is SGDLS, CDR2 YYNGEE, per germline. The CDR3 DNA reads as TGTGCCAGCAGCGCCGTAGCGGGGGGTGCAGATACGCAGTATTTT. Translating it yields CASSAVAGGADTQYF.

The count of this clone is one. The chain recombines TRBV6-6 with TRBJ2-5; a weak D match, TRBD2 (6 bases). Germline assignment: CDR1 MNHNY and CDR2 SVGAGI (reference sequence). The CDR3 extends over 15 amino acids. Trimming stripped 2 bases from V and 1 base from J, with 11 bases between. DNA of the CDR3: TGTGCCAGCAGTTACCCGGGAGCCTCCCAAGAGACCCAGTACTTC. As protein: CASSYPGASQETQYF.

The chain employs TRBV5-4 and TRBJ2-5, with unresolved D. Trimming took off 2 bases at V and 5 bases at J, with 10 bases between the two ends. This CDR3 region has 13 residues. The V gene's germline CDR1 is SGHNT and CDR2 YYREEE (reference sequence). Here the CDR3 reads CASSFTPSETQYF. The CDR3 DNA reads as TGTGCCAGCAGCTTTACCCCCTCGGAGACCCAGTACTTC.

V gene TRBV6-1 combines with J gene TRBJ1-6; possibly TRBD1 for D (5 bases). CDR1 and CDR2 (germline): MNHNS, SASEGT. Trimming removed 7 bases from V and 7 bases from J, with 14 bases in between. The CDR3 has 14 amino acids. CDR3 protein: CASNRDGTNSPLHF. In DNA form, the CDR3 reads TGTGCCAGCAACCGCGACGGGACCAATTCACCCCTCCACTTT.

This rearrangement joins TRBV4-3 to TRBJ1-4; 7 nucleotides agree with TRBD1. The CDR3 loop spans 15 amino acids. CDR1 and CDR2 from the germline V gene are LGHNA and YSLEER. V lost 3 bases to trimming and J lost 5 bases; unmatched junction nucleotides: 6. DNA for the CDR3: TGCGCCAGCAGCCAGACAATACAGGGGAATGAAAAACTGTTTTTT. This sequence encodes CASSQTIQGNEKLFF.

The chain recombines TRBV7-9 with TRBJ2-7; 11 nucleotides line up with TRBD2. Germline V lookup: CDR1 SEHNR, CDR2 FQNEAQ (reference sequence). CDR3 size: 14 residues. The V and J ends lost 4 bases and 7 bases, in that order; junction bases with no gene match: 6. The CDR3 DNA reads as TGTGCCAGCAGCTCACCTGGGACTAGCGGTGAGCAGTACTTC. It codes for CASSSPGTSGEQYF. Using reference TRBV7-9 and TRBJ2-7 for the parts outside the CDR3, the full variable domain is DTGVSQNPRHKITKRGQNVTFRCDPISEHNRLYWYRQTLGQGPEFLTYFQNEAQLEKSRLLSDRFSAERPKGSFSTLEIQRTEQGDSAMYLCASSSPGTSGEQYFGPGTRLTVT.

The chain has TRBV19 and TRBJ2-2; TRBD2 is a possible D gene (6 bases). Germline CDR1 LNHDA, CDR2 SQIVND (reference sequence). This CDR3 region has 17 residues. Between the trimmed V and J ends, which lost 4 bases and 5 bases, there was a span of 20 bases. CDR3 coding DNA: TGTGCCAGTAGTAGCTCCTTAGGCGGAGGGCGAACCGGGGAGCTGTTTTTT. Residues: CASSSSLGGGRTGELFF. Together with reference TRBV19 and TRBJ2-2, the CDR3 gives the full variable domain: DGGITQSPKYLFRKEGQNVTLSCEQNLNHDAMYWYRQDPGQGLRLIYYSQIVNDFQKGDIAEGYSVSREKKESFPLTVTSAQKNPTAFYLCASSSSLGGGRTGELFFGEGSRLTVL.

This CDR3 is CASSRGKMGSTEAFF. As DNA, the CDR3 is TGTGCCAGCAGTCGGGGGAAGATGGGGAGCACTGAAGCTTTCTTT. The V call is TRBV28, the J call TRBJ1-1; tentative D call: TRBD1 (5 bases). The V end was cut by 5 bases, the J end by 4 bases, with 17 bases between. This CDR3 contains 15 residues. The germline V gene has CDR1 MDHEN and CDR2 SYDVKM.

In nucleotides, the CDR3 is TGTGCCAGCAGCTTAGCCTCGGGACTAGCGGGAGCCTACAATGAGCAGTTCTTC. It yields the protein CASSLASGLAGAYNEQFF. The rearrangement uses TRBV7-9 and TRBJ2-1; 14 positions agree with TRBD2. The CDR3 is 18 amino acids. Germline lookup yields CDR1 SEHNR and CDR2 FQNEAQ (reference sequence). With 0 bases clipped from V and 2 bases from J, the junction kept 3 bases outside the gene matches.

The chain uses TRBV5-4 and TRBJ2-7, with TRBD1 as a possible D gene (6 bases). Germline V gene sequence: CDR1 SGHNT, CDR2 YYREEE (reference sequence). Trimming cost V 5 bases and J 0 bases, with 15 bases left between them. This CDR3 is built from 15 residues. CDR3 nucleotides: TGTGCCAGCAGGGCCGACAGGTCACGCTCCTACGAGCAGTACTTC. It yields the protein CASRADRSRSYEQYF. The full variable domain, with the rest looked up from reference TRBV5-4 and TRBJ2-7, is ETGVTQSPTHLIKTRGQQVTLRCSSQSGHNTVSWYQQALGQGPQFIFQYYREEENGRGNFPPRFSGLQFPNYSSELNVNALELDDSALYLCASRADRSRSYEQYFGPGTRLTVT.

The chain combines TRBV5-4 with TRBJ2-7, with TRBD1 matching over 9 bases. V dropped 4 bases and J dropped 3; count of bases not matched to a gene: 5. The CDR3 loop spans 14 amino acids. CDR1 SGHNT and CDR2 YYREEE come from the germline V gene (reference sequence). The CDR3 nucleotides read TGTGCCAGCAGCATACAGGGGGCAAACTACGAGCAGTACTTC. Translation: CASSIQGANYEQYF.

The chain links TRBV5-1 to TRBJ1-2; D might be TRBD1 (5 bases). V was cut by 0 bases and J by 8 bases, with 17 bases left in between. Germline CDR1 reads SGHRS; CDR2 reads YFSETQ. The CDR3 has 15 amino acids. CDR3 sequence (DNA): TGCGCCAGCAGCTTGGCACAGGACGGGGCAGGCGGCTACACCTTC. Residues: CASSLAQDGAGGYTF.

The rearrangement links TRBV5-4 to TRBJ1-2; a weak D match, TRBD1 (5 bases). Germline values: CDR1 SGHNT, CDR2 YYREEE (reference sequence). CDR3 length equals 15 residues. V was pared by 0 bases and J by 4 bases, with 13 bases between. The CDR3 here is CASSLASGRAYGYTF. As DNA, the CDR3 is TGTGCCAGCAGCTTGGCCTCAGGGAGGGCCTATGGCTACACCTTC.

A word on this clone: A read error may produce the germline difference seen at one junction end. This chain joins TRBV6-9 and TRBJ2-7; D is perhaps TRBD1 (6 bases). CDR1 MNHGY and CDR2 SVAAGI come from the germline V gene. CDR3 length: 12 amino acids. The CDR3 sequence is CSSRGTENEQYF. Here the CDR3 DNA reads TGTTCCAGCAGGGGAACAGAAAACGAGCAGTACTTC.

This CDR3 is CASSFSPGGRNTEAFF. CDR3 bases: TGCGCCAGCAGCTTCAGTCCGGGGGGGCGGAACACTGAAGCTTTCTTT. This chain uses TRBV5-1 with TRBJ1-1; weak D call: TRBD1 (6 bases). The CDR3 has 16 amino acids. CDR1 is SGHRS, CDR2 YFSETQ, per germline. V was clipped by 2 bases and J by 1 base, with 15 bases between them.

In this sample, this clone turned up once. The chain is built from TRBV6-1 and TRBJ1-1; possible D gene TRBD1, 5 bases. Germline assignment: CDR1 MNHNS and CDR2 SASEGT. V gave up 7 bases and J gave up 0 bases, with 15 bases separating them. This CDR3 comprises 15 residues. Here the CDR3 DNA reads TGTGCCAGCACCGAGCTTCTAGGGGTGAACACTGAAGCTTTCTTT. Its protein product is CASTELLGVNTEAFF.

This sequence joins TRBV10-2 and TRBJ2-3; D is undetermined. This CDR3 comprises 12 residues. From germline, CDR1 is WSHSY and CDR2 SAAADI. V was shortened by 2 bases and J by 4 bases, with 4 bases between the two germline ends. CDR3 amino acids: CASSESSDTQYF. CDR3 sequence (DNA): TGCGCCAGCAGTGAGAGCTCAGATACGCAGTATTTT.